One and the same sample provided the 25 T cell receptor beta chains below, sequenced in a study of T cell repertoires in cytomegalovirus infection. MiXCR, applied by TCRdb to the reads, yields one record per CDR3 protein. Here the sample spans 900,000 to 950,000 distinct CDR3 sequences, approximately 32% being singletons. Their antigens are not known. Here the sequenced sample was cultured CD8+ T cells from PBMCs, taken from culture after CMV antigen stimulation. These receptors originate from a human donor in good health (CMV status not recorded). Some clones in this sample may be carry-over from other donors' samples.

This clonotype has a count of ten or more. Here the CDR3 reads CASSFGFGNQPQHF. CDR3 in DNA: TGTGCCAGCAGCTTTGGATTCGGCAATCAGCCCCAGCATTTT. This chain joins TRBV7-2 and TRBJ1-5; D not resolved. In germline, CDR1 is SGHTA, CDR2 FQGNSA. Trimming shortened V by 3 bases and J by 2 bases, and 8 bases separated the two germline ends. CDR3 size: 14 residues.

This clonotype came up a few times. V and J are TRBV4-1 and TRBJ2-2, with D tentatively TRBD1 or TRBD2 (5 bases each). Trimming removed 10 bases at V and 1 base at J, with 13 bases between. CDR1 and CDR2 (germline): MGHRA, YSYEKL. The length of the CDR3 is 14 residues. The CDR3 DNA reads TGCGCCACCAAGGGACGGAAGAACACCGGGGAGCTGTTTTTT. It specifies CATKGRKNTGELFF.

This clonotype was counted a few times. The CDR3: CASSLRWQTTEAFF. The CDR3 DNA is TGTGCCAGCAGCTTAAGGTGGCAGACAACTGAAGCTTTCTTT. The chain has TRBV7-2 and TRBJ1-1; D not resolved. The CDR3 runs 14 residues. The V gene's germline CDR1 is SGHTA and CDR2 FQGNSA. The V end was cut by 2 bases, the J end by 5 bases, with 12 bases between. The full variable domain, its missing parts supplied by reference TRBV7-2 and TRBJ1-1, is GAGVSQSPSNKVTEKGKDVELRCDPISGHTALYWYRQSLGQGLEFLIYFQGNSAPDKSGLPSDRFSAERTGGSVSTLTIQRTQQEDSAVYLCASSLRWQTTEAFFGQGTRLTVV.

The V call is TRBV4-2, the J call TRBJ1-2; 12 nucleotides agree with TRBD1. V trimming: 3 bases; J trimming: 1 base; junction bases outside the gene matches: 12. CDR3 size: 19 residues. Germline loops: CDR1 LGHNA, CDR2 YNFKEQ. This chain's CDR3 is CASSHRDRGRGPINYGYTF. The CDR3 region has the DNA TGTGCCAGCAGCCATAGGGACAGGGGGCGGGGACCCATTAACTATGGCTACACCTTC.

The V gene is TRBV12-3 or TRBV12-4, the J gene TRBJ2-5; tentative D call: TRBD1 (6 bases). V lost 5 bases and J 10 bases, leaving 35 bases between the germline ends. The CDR3 totals 19 residues. The CDR3 sequence is CASSLSRTQGRLMIGVQYF. In nucleotides, the CDR3 is TGTGCCAGCAGTCTATCACGGACCCAGGGGCGTTTAATGATAGGGGTCCAGTACTTC.

This chain connects TRBV27 to TRBJ2-7, with D perhaps TRBD1 (6 bases). Germline loops: CDR1 MNHEY, CDR2 SMNVEV (reference sequence). CDR3 length: 13 amino acids. The germline V and J ends were trimmed by 8 bases and 2 bases, with 13 bases remaining between them. The CDR3 loop is CASGEGGAYEQYF. The DNA of the CDR3 is TGTGCCAGCGGGGAAGGGGGAGCCTACGAGCAGTACTTC.

J is TRBJ1-1 and V is TRBV6-6; TRBD1 matches at 7 bases. Germline CDR1 reads MNHNY; CDR2 reads SVGAGI (reference sequence). V lost 0 bases, J lost 11 bases, and 3 bases stayed unmatched. This CDR3 is built from 12 residues. CDR3 in DNA: TGTGCCAGCAGTTACTCGGGGACAGACGCTTTCTTT. Protein sequence: CASSYSGTDAFF.

The chain uses TRBV4-1 and TRBJ2-7; TRBD2 is a possible D gene (6 bases). Germline values: CDR1 MGHRA, CDR2 YSYEKL. V shed 1 base and J shed 1 base, with 8 bases lying between them. The CDR3 covers 14 residues. DNA for the CDR3: TGCGCCAGCAGCCAAGGTCGGGGGTCCTACGAGCAGTACGTC. Its protein product is CASSQGRGSYEQYV.

The V and J genes are TRBV9 and TRBJ1-6; 7 nucleotides line up with TRBD1. J lost 7 bases, V lost 3 bases, and 10 bases had no gene match. The CDR3 is made up of 16 amino acids. Germline CDR1 SGDLS, CDR2 YYNGEE. The CDR3 sequence: CASSGNLGTENSPLHF. The CDR3, as DNA: TGTGCCAGCAGCGGTAACTTAGGGACAGAAAATTCACCCCTCCACTTT.

CDR3 sequence reads: CASSYRAGGPTGELFF. CDR3 sequence (DNA): TGTGCCAGCAGTTACCGAGCGGGGGGCCCCACCGGGGAGCTGTTTTTT. V usage is TRBV6-5 and J usage is TRBJ2-2; 9 bases agree with TRBD2. J gave up 4 bases and V 2 bases, and 5 bases lay outside the gene matches. The CDR3 sequence is 16 residues long. Germline V gene sequence: CDR1 MNHEY, CDR2 SVGAGI.

This clonotype was detected only a few times. The V and J genes are TRBV25-1 and TRBJ2-2; a possible D gene is TRBD1 (5 bases). V lost 0 bases and J lost 1, with 9 bases in between. Per the germline V gene, CDR1 is MGHDK and CDR2 is SYGVNS. The CDR3 is made up of 16 amino acids. The CDR3 DNA is TGTGCCAGCAGTGAATACGAGCAGGGGAACACCGGGGAGCTGTTTTTT. It encodes CASSEYEQGNTGELFF.

This clonotype has a count of ten or more. The rearrangement joins TRBV7-8 to TRBJ2-7, with TRBD2 matching over 8 bases. J was trimmed by 0 bases and V by 5 bases; bases with no gene match: 9. Looked up from germline, CDR1 is SGHVS and CDR2 is FQNEAQ. The CDR3 is made up of 16 amino acids. The CDR3 bases are TGTGCCAGCAGCCCTCGGGGTAGCGGGGTCTCCTACGAGCAGTACTTC. This encodes CASSPRGSGVSYEQYF.

CDR3 in DNA: TGTGCCAGCAGTTACCTCCTCGGCCGTTACGAGCAGTACGTC. Encoded protein: CASSYLLGRYEQYV. The rearrangement uses TRBV6-5 and TRBJ2-7; no definite D call. This CDR3 is 14 amino acids long. V lost 2 bases and J lost 4, with 12 bases in between. The germline V gene has CDR1 MNHEY and CDR2 SVGAGI.

This clonotype was seen ten or more times. The chain links TRBV7-8 to TRBJ1-5, with D possibly being TRBD1 (5 bases). Trimming took 0 bases from V and 2 from J, leaving 23 bases between them. In germline, CDR1 is SGHVS, CDR2 FQNEAQ. The length of the CDR3 is 20 residues. CDR3 in amino acids: CASSLAGGREDVRGNQPQHF. In DNA, the CDR3 is TGTGCCAGCAGCTTAGCGGGTGGCAGGGAAGATGTTAGGGGCAATCAGCCCCAGCATTTT.

This clonotype came up a few times. The chain links TRBV5-1 to TRBJ2-1, with 14 bases lining up with TRBD2. V dropped 3 bases and J dropped 5; count of bases not matched to a gene: 16. CDR3 length equals 20 residues. Germline loops: CDR1 SGHRS, CDR2 YFSETQ. CDR3 in DNA: TGCGCCAGCAGCTGGCCTCGACTAGCGGGGGGGCCGGGGCCCCACAATGAGCAGTTCTTC. Its translation: CASSWPRLAGGPGPHNEQFF.

The rearrangement joins TRBV27 to TRBJ1-2; 7 bases line up with TRBD1. From germline, CDR1 is MNHEY and CDR2 SMNVEV (reference sequence). With 6 bases clipped from V and 3 bases from J, the junction kept 7 bases outside the gene matches. This CDR3 is built from 14 residues. For the CDR3, the DNA is TGTGCCAGCAGCAAATCAGGGGGAGACTATGGCTACACCTTC. It is translated as CASSKSGGDYGYTF.

Only a few counts were recorded for this clonotype. The rearrangement links TRBV2 to TRBJ2-7, with D unresolved. The CDR3 runs to 12 residues. Germline-derived CDR1 and CDR2 are SNHLY and FYNNEI. Trimming left V 2 bases short and J 9 bases short, with 11 bases between. In nucleotides, the CDR3 is TGTGCCAGCAGTGAAAGTTTGTGGTTGCAGTACGTC. It codes for CASSESLWLQYV.

This clonotype has a handful of counts. The rearrangement uses TRBV6-2 or TRBV6-3 and TRBJ2-3, with D possibly matching TRBD1 (6 bases). V was cut by 7 bases and J by 0 bases, with 14 bases left in between. The CDR3 sequence is 15 residues long. Per the germline V gene, CDR1 is MNHEY and CDR2 is SVGEGT. CDR3 sequence (DNA): TGTGCCAGCACCTGGGACACCACTAGCACAGATACGCAGTATTTT. This sequence encodes CASTWDTTSTDTQYF.

This clonotype was picked up a small number of times. J is TRBJ1-5 and V is TRBV27; 10 nucleotides match TRBD1. This CDR3 comprises 17 residues. Germline V gene lookup returns CDR1 MNHEY and CDR2 SMNVEV (reference sequence). Germline trimming cut 2 bases from V and 0 bases from J; bases unmatched to any gene: 4. The CDR3 DNA is TGTGCCAGCAGTTTAGGGACAGGGGCGTATAGCAATCAGCCCCAGCATTTT. It translates to CASSLGTGAYSNQPQHF.

In this sample, this clonotype turned up many times. The V call is TRBV7-2, the J call TRBJ1-4, with unresolved D. The CDR3 is 12 amino acids. CDR1 and CDR2 (germline): SGHTA, FQGNSA. V was trimmed by 1 base and J by 8 bases, leaving 5 bases between them. CDR3 sequence: CASSLGREKLFF. CDR3 bases: TGTGCCAGCAGCTTAGGGAGGGAAAAACTGTTTTTT.

The V call is TRBV27, the J call TRBJ1-2, with 8 nucleotides matching TRBD1. The V gene's germline CDR1 is MNHEY and CDR2 SMNVEV (reference sequence). V shed 7 bases and J 3 bases; nucleotides not matched to a gene: 10. This CDR3 spans 15 amino acids. The chain's CDR3 is CASITFGQGDYGYTF. The CDR3, as DNA: TGTGCCAGCATCACATTCGGACAGGGCGACTATGGCTACACCTTC.

The chain carries TRBV19 and TRBJ2-2; 8 nucleotides align to TRBD1. This CDR3 contains 16 residues. Trimming at V came to 3 bases and at J to 4 bases, leaving 7 bases not matched to a gene. CDR1 and CDR2 from the germline V gene are LNHDA and SQIVND (reference sequence). This chain's CDR3 is CASSILQGATTGELFF. The CDR3 DNA reads as TGTGCCAGTAGTATTCTCCAGGGGGCTACCACCGGGGAGCTGTTTTTT.

The rearrangement joins TRBV12-3 or TRBV12-4 to TRBJ2-7; maybe TRBD2 (5 bases). The CDR3 covers 14 residues. V was trimmed by 6 bases and J by 6 bases, leaving 18 bases between them. The CDR3 DNA reads as TGTGCCAGCAGCCCGGAAAGGGCCCGGGGCGAGCAGTACTTC. Its protein is CASSPERARGEQYF.

V is TRBV6-4 and J is TRBJ2-3, with TRBD2 matching 11 bases. CDR3 length equals 17 residues. The germline gives CDR1 MRHNA, CDR2 SNTAGT. The junction had 7 bases not matched to a gene; V was cut back by 3 bases and J by 2 bases. CDR3 region: CASSESGLAAATDTQYF. DNA of the CDR3: TGTGCCAGCAGTGAGTCGGGACTAGCGGCGGCCACAGATACGCAGTATTTT.

This rearrangement joins TRBV29-1 to TRBJ2-1; D may be TRBD1 or TRBD2 (5 bases each). V lost 7 bases and J 3 bases, leaving 16 bases between the germline ends. CDR3 length: 14 amino acids. Germline V CDR1 and CDR2: SQVTM, ANQGSEA. The CDR3 sequence is CSGETVKDYNEQFF. The DNA of the CDR3 is TGCAGCGGGGAGACAGTCAAGGACTACAATGAGCAGTTCTTC.